This T cell receptor beta chain comes out of a study of cytomegalovirus exposure and HLA in healthy donors. General study points: In vitro checks showed that a few CMV-associated chains really do target CMV antigens. Using the classifier, cytomegalovirus status was reportedly diagnosed with high specificity and sensitivity.

PCR used 60 Vbeta primers and 13 Jbeta primers. TCRdb's table, derived via immunoSEQ multiplex PCR, lists solely in-frame clones and lacks some. The sample has hundreds of thousands of clones; roughly 80% are singletons. Regarding this clone: The antigen remains unidentified.

The specimen was PBMCs. This sequence was found in a girl aged 2 to 10 in good health and CMV-seronegative.

The CDR3 reads CASSKCYLGDPGTVGTDTQYF. DNA for the CDR3: TGTGCCAGCAGCAAATGCTACCTTGGGGACCCCGGGACAGTCGGCACAGATACGCAGTATTTT. The chain has TRBV21-1 and TRBJ2-3; the D call of TRBD1 is as the table states it, not checked on the DNA. TRBV21-1 is marked as a pseudogene. CDR3 length: 21 amino acids.